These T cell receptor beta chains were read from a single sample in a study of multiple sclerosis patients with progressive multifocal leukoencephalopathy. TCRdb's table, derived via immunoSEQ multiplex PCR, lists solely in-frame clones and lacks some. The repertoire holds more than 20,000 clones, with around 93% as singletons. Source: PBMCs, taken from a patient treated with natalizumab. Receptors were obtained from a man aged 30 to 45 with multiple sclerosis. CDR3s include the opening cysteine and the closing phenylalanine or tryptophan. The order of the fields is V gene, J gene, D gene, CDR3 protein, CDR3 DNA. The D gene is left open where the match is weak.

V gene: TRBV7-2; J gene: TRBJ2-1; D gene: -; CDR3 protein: CASSLAIEQFF; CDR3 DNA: TGTGCCAGCAGCTTAGCGATAGAGCAGTTCTTC
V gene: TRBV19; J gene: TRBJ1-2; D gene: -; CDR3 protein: CASSHTVRTVGFGYTF; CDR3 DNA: TGTGCCAGTAGCCACACCGTCCGGACCGTCGGTTTCGGCTACACCTTC
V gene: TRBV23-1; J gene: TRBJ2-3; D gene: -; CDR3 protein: CASRLYTDTQYF; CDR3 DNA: TGCGCCAGCAGACTGTACACAGATACGCAGTATTTT
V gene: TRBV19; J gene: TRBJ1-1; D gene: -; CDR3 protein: CASSTPGSRNTEAFF; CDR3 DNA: TGTGCCAGTAGTACCCCCGGCAGCCGTAACACTGAAGCTTTCTTT
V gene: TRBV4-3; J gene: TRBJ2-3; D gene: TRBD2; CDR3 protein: CASSQEGYSGRAGGTQYF; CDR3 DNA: TGCGCCAGCAGCCAAGAGGGATATAGCGGGAGGGCCGGAGGTACGCAGTATTTT
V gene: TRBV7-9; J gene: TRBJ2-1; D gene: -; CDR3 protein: CASRPWDGAFF; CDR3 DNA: TGTGCCAGCAGGCCCTGGGATGGAGCGTTCTTC
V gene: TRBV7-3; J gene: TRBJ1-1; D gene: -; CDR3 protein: CASSFRRDTEAFF; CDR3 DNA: TGTGCCAGCAGCTTCAGACGGGACACTGAAGCTTTCTTT
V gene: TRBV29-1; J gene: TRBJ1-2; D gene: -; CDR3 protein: CNTLDDGYGYTF; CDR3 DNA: TGCAACACGCTCGATGATGGCTATGGCTACACCTTC
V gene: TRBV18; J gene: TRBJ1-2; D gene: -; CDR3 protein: CASSPGVRTAGGGYTF; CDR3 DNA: TGTGCCAGCTCACCAGGAGTAAGAACAGCGGGCGGGGGCTACACCTTC
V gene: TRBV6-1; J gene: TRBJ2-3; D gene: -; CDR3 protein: CASSEALGGPGIITDTQYF; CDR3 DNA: TGTGCCAGCAGTGAAGCGCTTGGAGGTCCGGGAATAATCACAGATACGCAGTATTTT
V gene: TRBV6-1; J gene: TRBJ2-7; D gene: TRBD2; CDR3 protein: CASSVLAGWTYEQYF; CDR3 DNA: TGTGCCAGCAGTGTGCTAGCGGGATGGACCTACGAGCAGTACTTC
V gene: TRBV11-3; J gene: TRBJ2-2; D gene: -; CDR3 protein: CASSARRTNTGELFF; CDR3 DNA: TGTGCCAGCAGCGCTCGCCGGACGAACACCGGGGAGCTGTTTTTT
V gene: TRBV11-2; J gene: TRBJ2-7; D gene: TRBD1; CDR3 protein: CASTQDRDGEQYF; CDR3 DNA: TGTGCCAGCACCCAGGACAGGGACGGCGAGCAGTACTTC
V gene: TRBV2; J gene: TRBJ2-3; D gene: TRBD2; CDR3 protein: CASRRISGRAGTDTQYF; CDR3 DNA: TGTGCCAGCAGACGAATAAGCGGGAGGGCCGGGACAGATACGCAGTATTTT
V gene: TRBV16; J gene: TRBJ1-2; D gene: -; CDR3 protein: CASSQFDFGGYTF; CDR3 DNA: TGTGCCAGCAGCCAATTTGACTTCGGTGGCTACACCTTC
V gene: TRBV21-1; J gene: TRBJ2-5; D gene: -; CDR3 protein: CAGPSGDIRETQYF; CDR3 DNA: TGTGCCGGACCTAGCGGGGATATTCGAGAGACCCAGTACTTC
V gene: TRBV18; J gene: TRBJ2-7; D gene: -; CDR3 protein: CASSPPGVKRGYEQYF; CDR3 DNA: TGTGCCAGCTCACCACCGGGGGTAAAGAGAGGGTACGAGCAGTACTTC